This TCR beta chain was found in a study of PD-L1 blockade in urothelial cancer. About the research overall: Blood analyses occurred 3 weeks (second dose) and 6 weeks post treatment start. Blood yielded a median of roughly 140,000 T cells per sample. Points from the study as a whole: At the 3-week point, tumor-associated blood clones expanded more in durable-benefit patients.

Clones were read by immunoSEQ multiplex PCR, and TCRdb kept only the in-frame ones, dropping some. The sample consists of around 130,000 clones, about 88% of them appearing once. Time point specified: pretreatment peripheral blood. To note about this clone: The antigen is not known.

The germline V gene encodes CDR1 SEHNR and CDR2 FQNEAQ (reference sequence). The CDR3 contains 14 residues. The V gene lost 5 bases and the J gene lost 2 bases, with 13 bases spanning the gap. The TCR sequence derives from a man aged 45 to 65 with urothelial cancer. The sequencing used PBMCs, collected around atezolizumab (anti-PD-L1) treatment. The V and J genes are TRBV7-9 and TRBJ2-7; D gene uncertain. CDR3 nucleotide sequence: TGTGCCAGCAGCCGCGTATCAACCACCTACGAGCAGTACTTC. Translating it yields CASSRVSTTYEQYF.